This entry lists 25 T cell receptor beta chains sequenced from one sample in a study of shared clonotypes between healthy human individuals. Assay: immunoSEQ multiplex PCR; the TCRdb copy retains only in-frame clones and omits some. The sample carries 2 million or so clones, 90% to 95% recorded once. Sequenced input: naive CD4+ T cells sorted from blood. Sample subset: CD45RA+ positively selected. The origin of the receptors is a man between 18 and 35 years old in good health.

The rearrangement links TRBV5-6 to TRBJ2-2; tentative D call: TRBD1 (6 bases). The ends were cut back, 3 bases at V and 6 bases at J, with 12 bases in the middle. The CDR3 sequence is 14 residues long. Germline lookup yields CDR1 SGHDT and CDR2 YYEEEE. As DNA, the CDR3 is TGTGCCAGCAGCTCAGGGGAAAGGGCCGGGGAGCTGTTTTTT. Its protein is CASSSGERAGELFF.

The rearrangement joins TRBV27 to TRBJ1-4, with a tentative D call TRBD1 (5 bases). Germline V gene data show CDR1 as MNHEY and CDR2 as SMNVEV (reference sequence). The CDR3 covers 13 residues. V was trimmed by 2 bases and J by 8 bases, leaving 9 bases between them. CDR3 amino acids: CASSLTGREKLFF. The CDR3 region has the DNA TGTGCCAGCAGTTTAACGGGGCGGGAAAAACTGTTTTTT.

This clone came up once. The chain employs TRBV6-1 and TRBJ1-3; 7 bases agree with TRBD1. The CDR3 sequence is 20 residues long. Looked up from germline, CDR1 is MNHNS and CDR2 is SASEGT. The V gene end was trimmed by 2 bases and the J gene end by 2 bases; junction bases not matched to a gene: 18. In DNA form, the CDR3 reads TGTGCCAGCAGTGAAATAAGAGTGGGACAGAATTTGATGACTGGAAACACCATATATTTT. Translating it yields CASSEIRVGQNLMTGNTIYF.

CDR3 protein: CASSPPGQGAHRAGELFF. The CDR3 coding sequence is TGTGCCAGCAGCCCCCCTGGACAGGGGGCGCATCGGGCCGGGGAGCTGTTTTTT. This chain joins TRBV14 and TRBJ2-2; 11 bases align to TRBD1. Germline CDR1 and CDR2: SGHDN and FVKESK. The CDR3 spans 18 residues. The ends lost 4 bases at V and 6 bases at J; junction bases unmatched: 13.

V and J are TRBV5-4 and TRBJ2-4; the D is unclear. CDR3 length: 13 amino acids. Per germline, CDR1 SGHNT and CDR2 YYREEE (reference sequence). Trimming stripped 4 bases from V and 8 bases from J, with 13 bases between. CDR3 sequence reads: CASSNPRADIQYF. The CDR3 bases are TGTGCCAGCAGCAACCCCCGGGCCGACATTCAGTACTTC.

The chain links TRBV13 to TRBJ2-3; a possible D gene is TRBD2 (6 bases). Germline V CDR1 and CDR2: PRHDT, FYEKMQ (reference sequence). With 5 bases removed from V and 5 bases from J, the gap between germline ends came to 14 bases. The CDR3 length is 14 residues. CDR3 protein: CASSSSGRGDTQYF. CDR3 nucleotide sequence: TGTGCCAGCAGCAGTAGCGGACGGGGAGATACGCAGTATTTT.

This clone came up once. This chain links TRBV7-2 with TRBJ1-3; D ambiguous. Germline values: CDR1 SGHTA, CDR2 FQGNSA. V was trimmed by 4 bases and J by 0 bases, leaving 10 bases between them. There are 15 residues in the CDR3. CDR3 in amino acids: CASSYRHPSGNTIYF. The CDR3 region has the DNA TGTGCCAGCAGCTATAGACACCCCTCTGGAAACACCATATATTTT.

This clone has a single count. The chain recombines TRBV5-1 with TRBJ2-3; tentatively, D is TRBD1 or TRBD2 (6 bases each). The CDR3 runs 15 residues. V lost 6 bases, J lost 1 base, and 15 bases lay in between. CDR1 is SGHRS and CDR2 is YFSETQ in the germline V gene. CDR3 in amino acids: CASTLGGLRTDTQYF. The CDR3, as DNA: TGCGCCAGCACCTTAGGGGGGCTTCGCACAGATACGCAGTATTTT.

This sequence joins TRBV6-4 and TRBJ2-3; 9 nucleotides line up with TRBD1. V dropped 6 bases and J dropped 1; count of bases not matched to a gene: 5. The length of the CDR3 is 15 residues. Germline V gene data show CDR1 as MRHNA and CDR2 as SNTAGT. The CDR3 region has the DNA TGTGCCAGCAGAGCGACAGGGGGGGGCACAGATACGCAGTATTTT. It is translated as CASRATGGGTDTQYF.

This sequence joins TRBV11-2 and TRBJ2-7, with 11 bases identical to TRBD2. Germline V gives CDR1 SGHAT, CDR2 FQNNGV. With 4 bases clipped from V and 3 bases from J, the junction kept 5 bases outside the gene matches. The CDR3 loop spans 15 amino acids. CDR3 DNA sequence: TGTGCCAGCAGCTCGGGCACTAGCGGGGGCTACGAGCAGTACTTC. Translated: CASSSGTSGGYEQYF.

V and J are TRBV30 and TRBJ1-1; D gene uncertain. CDR3 length: 12 residues. The V gene's germline CDR1 is GTSNPN and CDR2 SVGIG (reference sequence). The V gene lost 8 bases and the J gene lost 1 base, with 11 bases spanning the gap. This chain's CDR3 is CATDRENTEAFF. CDR3 nucleotides: TGTGCCACCGACCGGGAGAACACTGAAGCTTTCTTT.

The rearrangement joins TRBV10-3 to TRBJ2-3; 7 nucleotides align to TRBD1. The CDR3 length is 15 residues. Per germline, CDR1 ENHRY and CDR2 SYGVKD. V was clipped by 2 bases and J by 1 base; unmatched bases: 3. DNA for the CDR3: TGTGCCATCAGTGAGCCAGACAGGGGCACAGATACGCAGTATTTT. As protein: CAISEPDRGTDTQYF.

The chain recombines TRBV5-8 with TRBJ1-5, with D unclear. CDR3 length: 15 residues. V lost 1 base and J 2 bases, leaving 10 bases between the germline ends. In germline, CDR1 is SGHTS, CDR2 YDEGEE. The CDR3 DNA reads TGTGCCAGCAGCTTGAGGGAAGTGGGCAATCAGCCCCAGCATTTT. Amino acid sequence: CASSLREVGNQPQHF.

V gene TRBV7-2 combines with J gene TRBJ1-2; 8 nucleotides match TRBD1. Per germline, CDR1 SGHTA and CDR2 FQGNSA. CDR3 length: 14 residues. The V and J ends lost 0 bases and 3 bases, in that order; junction bases with no gene match: 0. This CDR3 reads CASSLAGQDYGYTF. The DNA of the CDR3 is TGTGCCAGCAGCTTAGCGGGACAGGACTATGGCTACACCTTC.

The chain joins TRBV10-2 to TRBJ2-3, with D hard to call. From germline, CDR1 is WSHSY and CDR2 SAAADI. V lost 6 bases, J lost 5 bases, and 15 bases lay in between. The CDR3 covers 14 residues. In nucleotides, the CDR3 is TGCGCCAGCAGGGTCGGTGTGTCGGGAGATACGCAGTATTTT. It is translated as CASRVGVSGDTQYF.

This chain uses TRBV4-1 with TRBJ1-4, with 8 nucleotides matching TRBD1. J gave up 7 bases and V 0 bases, and 7 bases lay outside the gene matches. Looked up from germline, CDR1 is MGHRA and CDR2 is YSYEKL. The CDR3 is made up of 16 amino acids. The CDR3, as DNA: TGCGCCAGCAGCCAAGAAGGAGACAGGGGTGGTGAAAAACTGTTTTTT. Protein: CASSQEGDRGGEKLFF.

This chain uses TRBV25-1 with TRBJ2-7; D ambiguous. Deletions cut 2 bases from V and 4 bases from J, with 18 bases between. CDR3 size: 16 residues. Germline V gene data show CDR1 as MGHDK and CDR2 as SYGVNS. CDR3 loop: CASSEIGVFSDYEQYF. In DNA, the CDR3 is TGTGCCAGCAGTGAAATTGGCGTCTTCTCCGATTACGAGCAGTACTTC.

The genes are TRBV10-3 and TRBJ1-3, with D hard to call. V was trimmed by 3 bases and J by 5 bases, leaving 11 bases between them. Germline V lookup: CDR1 ENHRY, CDR2 SYGVKD. The CDR3 runs 14 residues. CDR3 sequence (DNA): TGTGCCATCAGTGACGGGAGTCCTAGAAACACCATATATTTT. As protein: CAISDGSPRNTIYF.

The sample holds a few counts of this clone. The chain links TRBV10-3 to TRBJ2-7; 10 positions agree with TRBD1. The CDR3 has 15 residues. V shed 5 bases, J shed 3 bases, and the junction held 7 bases outside the gene matches. Germline CDR1 reads ENHRY; CDR2 reads SYGVKD. The CDR3 bases are TGTGCCATCAGTCCCGGGACAGGGGCCGGCTACGAGCAGTACTTC. Translated, it gives CAISPGTGAGYEQYF.

The sample holds a few counts of this clone. This chain links TRBV6-5 with TRBJ1-2; 7 nucleotides match TRBD1. Germline CDR1 MNHEY, CDR2 SVGAGI. Trimming took 6 bases from V and 6 from J; bases not matched to a gene: 4. The CDR3 totals 12 residues. The chain's CDR3 is CASSQTGDGYTF. The DNA of the CDR3 is TGTGCCAGCAGCCAAACAGGGGATGGCTACACCTTC.

This clone was seen a single time. The gene calls are TRBV5-4 and TRBJ1-2; D call uncertain. Germline V gene lookup returns CDR1 SGHNT and CDR2 YYREEE (reference sequence). The CDR3 contains 15 residues. V lost 4 bases and J lost 8, with 21 bases in between. In DNA form, the CDR3 reads TGTGCCAGCAGCGGCGGACGGAGCCTATCTCTCGGCTACACCTTC. The encoded protein is CASSGGRSLSLGYTF. Looking up the rest from reference TRBV5-4 and TRBJ1-2 gives the full variable domain: ETGVTQSPTHLIKTRGQQVTLRCSSQSGHNTVSWYQQALGQGPQFIFQYYREEENGRGNFPPRFSGLQFPNYSSELNVNALELDDSALYLCASSGGRSLSLGYTFGSGTRLTVV.

The chain has TRBV6-5 and TRBJ1-5; D is undetermined. Trimming removed 7 bases from V and 1 base from J, with 5 bases in between. CDR3 length equals 12 residues. Germline V CDR1 and CDR2: MNHEY, SVGAGI. CDR3 region: CASTDSNQPQHF. The CDR3 bases are TGTGCCAGCACTGACAGCAATCAGCCCCAGCATTTT.

This chain connects TRBV7-2 to TRBJ2-1; 11 bases are a match to TRBD2. V was clipped by 7 bases and J by 9 bases; unmatched bases: 8. There are 14 residues in the CDR3. CDR1 is SGHTA, CDR2 FQGNSA, per germline. In DNA, the CDR3 is TGTGCCAGCATCCAGGAACTAGCGGGAGTTGAGCAGTTCTTC. Residues: CASIQELAGVEQFF. The whole variable domain, filled in from reference TRBV7-2 and TRBJ2-1, reads GAGVSQSPSNKVTEKGKDVELRCDPISGHTALYWYRQSLGQGLEFLIYFQGNSAPDKSGLPSDRFSAERTGGSVSTLTIQRTQQEDSAVYLCASIQELAGVEQFFGPGTRLTVL.

This clone occurred a few times. The chain links TRBV27 to TRBJ1-5; D is unclear. The ends were cut back, 9 bases at V and 7 bases at J, with 10 bases in the middle. This CDR3 region has 11 residues. Germline V gene sequence: CDR1 MNHEY, CDR2 SMNVEV (reference sequence). The CDR3 DNA sequence: TGTGCCAGACCTCGGTGGCAGCCCCAGCATTTT. Amino acids: CARPRWQPQHF.

The J gene is TRBJ1-5, the V gene TRBV6-5; a weak D match, TRBD1 (6 bases). The germline CDR1 and CDR2 sequences are MNHEY and SVGAGI. This CDR3 has 15 residues. The germline V and J ends were trimmed by 4 bases and 1 base, with 11 bases remaining between them. CDR3 DNA sequence: TGTGCCAGCAGTTCGGGGGCTCTCAGCAATCAGCCCCAGCATTTT. Its protein product is CASSSGALSNQPQHF.